Below, 11 T cell receptor beta chains from the same sample are listed, as sequenced in a study of STAT5B mutations in CD4+ large granular lymphocyte leukemia. TCRdb's copy holds only in-frame clones and misses some; the assay was immunoSEQ multiplex PCR. The profile shows roughly 23,000 clones, about 81% of them singletons. The sequenced material came from CD4+ T cells from blood buffy coats. The origin of the receptors is a human donor in good health.

The chain links TRBV7-5 to TRBJ1-4. TRBV7-5 is flagged as a pseudogene. The CDR3 spans 16 residues. CDR3 residues: CVRSLGRWAPGEKLFF. The CDR3 bases are TGTGTCAGAAGCTTAGGGCGGTGGGCGCCCGGTGAAAAACTGTTTTTT.

The chain couples TRBV7-8 to TRBJ2-1, with 9 positions matching TRBD2. V gave up 4 bases and J gave up 4 bases; unmatched junction bases: 5. Per germline, CDR1 SGHVS and CDR2 FQNEAQ. The CDR3 spans 15 residues. CDR3 region: CASSSSGRTYNEQFF. The CDR3 nucleotides read TGTGCCAGCAGCTCCAGCGGGAGGACTTACAATGAGCAGTTCTTC.

The chain employs TRBV7-2 and TRBJ1-5; TRBD1 matches 9 bases. Germline assignment: CDR1 SGHTA and CDR2 FQGNSA. V gave up 4 bases and J gave up 2 bases; unmatched junction bases: 3. The CDR3 is 15 residues long. The CDR3 protein is CASSSWTGGNQPQHF. CDR3 coding DNA: TGTGCCAGCAGCTCCTGGACAGGGGGCAATCAGCCCCAGCATTTT.

The chain is built from TRBV6-6 and TRBJ2-1, with D possibly matching TRBD2 (5 bases). Germline CDR1 reads MNHNY; CDR2 reads SVGAGI (reference sequence). The CDR3 contains 14 residues. Trimming stripped 5 bases from V and 8 bases from J, with 16 bases between. The CDR3 nucleotides read TGTGCCAGCAGTCGCGGACTCCTGGGGTATGAGCAGTTCTTC. This codes for CASSRGLLGYEQFF.

The V call is TRBV15, the J call TRBJ2-1; the match to TRBD2 covers 8 bases. There are 14 residues in the CDR3. V gave up 8 bases and J gave up 8 bases; unmatched junction bases: 11. Germline CDR1 LNHNV, CDR2 YYDKDF (reference sequence). The CDR3 spells CATHPSGRGHEQFF. In nucleotides, the CDR3 is TGTGCCACCCATCCGAGCGGGAGAGGTCATGAGCAGTTCTTC.

This clone showed up just once. The chain combines TRBV5-1 with TRBJ2-7; D unresolved. Trimming took 2 bases from V and 5 from J, leaving 11 bases between them. The V gene's germline CDR1 is SGHRS and CDR2 YFSETQ. The CDR3 sequence is 13 residues long. This CDR3 is CASSFAGSHEQYF. CDR3 nucleotide sequence: TGCGCCAGCAGCTTTGCCGGTTCTCACGAGCAGTACTTC.

V is TRBV5-1 and J is TRBJ2-7, with 7 positions matching TRBD2. The junction had 7 bases not matched to a gene; V was cut back by 2 bases and J by 2 bases. The CDR3 totals 15 residues. CDR1 SGHRS and CDR2 YFSETQ come from the germline V gene. The CDR3 sequence is CASSLEAGKTYEQYF. DNA of the CDR3: TGCGCCAGCAGCTTAGAAGCGGGGAAAACCTACGAGCAGTACTTC.

The CDR3 bases are TGTGCCAGCAGCTCGCAGGGGGTTGACAATGAGCAGTTCTTC. It codes for CASSSQGVDNEQFF. The chain uses TRBV5-4 and TRBJ2-1, with 7 bases lining up with TRBD1. V was clipped by 3 bases and J by 5 bases; unmatched bases: 5. CDR1 SGHNT and CDR2 YYREEE come from the germline V gene (reference sequence). The CDR3 contains 14 residues.

V gene TRBV19 combines with J gene TRBJ2-1, with 9 bases identical to TRBD1. There are 16 residues in the CDR3. Losses at the gene ends were 5 bases for V and 1 base for J; bases not matched to a gene: 6. Germline V gives CDR1 LNHDA, CDR2 SQIVND (reference sequence). The CDR3 DNA sequence: TGTGCCAGTAGTCCAAAAGACAGGGGGTCCTACAATGAGCAGTTCTTC. Translating gives CASSPKDRGSYNEQFF.

The V and J genes are TRBV29-1 and TRBJ2-3; 7 positions agree with TRBD1. Germline-derived CDR1 and CDR2 are SQVTM and ANQGSEA. V was clipped by 4 bases and J by 1 base; unmatched bases: 2. The CDR3 covers 13 residues. The CDR3 DNA reads TGCAGCGTTGTCGGACAGGGCACAGATACGCAGTATTTT. It translates to CSVVGQGTDTQYF.

This clone was detected a few times. The chain combines TRBV29-1 with TRBJ1-2; unclear D gene. The CDR3 covers 12 residues. V shed 6 bases and J shed 6 bases, with 14 bases lying between them. Germline V lookup: CDR1 SQVTM, CDR2 ANQGSEA. The DNA of the CDR3 is TGCAGCGTGGCCAGCTTGCGGAATGGCTACACCTTC. Residues: CSVASLRNGYTF.